A selection of T cell receptor beta chains follows, all from one sample in a study of memory CD4+ T cells and cytomegalovirus serostatus. Clones were read by immunoSEQ multiplex PCR, and TCRdb kept only the in-frame ones, dropping some. The sample gives tens of thousands of clones, roughly 76% of which show up once; 0.9% to 1.1% is in the top ten. Sequencing was performed on memory CD4+ T cells from blood. These receptor sequences come from an adult in good health and CMV-seronegative. Both conserved end residues are part of each CDR3.

V gene	J gene	CDR3 protein
TRBV7-2	TRBJ2-7	CASSLGAGGTAYEQYF
TRBV4-1	TRBJ2-1	CASSRSTSGSSYNEQFF
TRBV6-5	TRBJ2-7	CASSYQYRGTYEQYF
TRBV6-6	TRBJ1-2	CASSYGQGANYGYTF
TRBV27	TRBJ2-3	CASSLIWTGGTDTQYF
TRBV7-6	TRBJ1-1	CASSSLPGQGVEAFF
TRBV5-6	TRBJ1-1	CASSAQTGTTEAFF
TRBV30	TRBJ2-7	CAWSVGLYEQYF
TRBV20-1	TRBJ2-1	CSARDRNEQFF
TRBV18	TRBJ1-5	CASSRLNQPQHF
TRBV20-1	TRBJ1-1	CSALLNTEAFF
TRBV19	TRBJ1-5	CASVRGSGGYSNQPQHF
TRBV11-3	TRBJ2-7	CASSLGVGGNTPYEQYF
TRBV10-1	TRBJ2-3	CASSLAGGPFHTQYF
TRBV27	TRBJ1-2	CASSLSGLYGYTF
TRBV5-1	TRBJ2-2	CASSLDTGELFF
TRBV5-4	TRBJ1-6	CASSLDRVSPLHF
TRBV7-2	TRBJ2-7	CASSLAGQVYEQYF
TRBV7-2	TRBJ1-5	CASSNRQANQPQHF
TRBV7-3	TRBJ2-7	CASSPGTSGQGEQYF
TRBV28	TRBJ2-7	CASSLQSGSLSYEQYF
TRBV18	TRBJ2-7	CASSPGQGARYEQYF
TRBV18	TRBJ2-5	CASSVEETQYF
TRBV5-1	TRBJ2-2	CASNFATDTGELFF
TRBV19	TRBJ2-1	CASSRPGLVENEQFF
TRBV4-2	TRBJ2-2	CASSQPSAAGELFF
TRBV6-1	TRBJ1-2	CASSQGGGGYTF
TRBV11-2	TRBJ2-7	CASSLAGGHYEQYF
TRBV11-2	TRBJ1-1	CASSLGGLVEAFF
TRBV19	TRBJ2-7	CASRTGQGREQYF
TRBV7-9	TRBJ1-1	CASSFGLNTEAFF
TRBV7-9	TRBJ1-6	CASSLGDGQKRYSPLHF
TRBV7-2	TRBJ2-7	CASSPEGYEQYF
TRBV29-1	TRBJ2-5	CSVGDRNQETQYF
TRBV6-6	TRBJ2-7	CASSPWDSYEQYF
TRBV6-1	TRBJ1-5	CASSEASFNNQPQHF
TRBV6-6	TRBJ1-1	CASSYSIRDTEAFF
TRBV27	TRBJ2-3	CASTAAGTDTQYF
TRBV2	TRBJ2-2	CASSELPLGSSTTGELFF
TRBV2	TRBJ1-4	CASSGPDRGSEKLFF
TRBV5-4	TRBJ2-7	CASSLDGPGTVTYEQYF
TRBV18	TRBJ1-6	CASSSSDSPLHF
TRBV28	TRBJ1-1	CASSSGTNVDTEAFF
TRBV19	TRBJ1-1	CASSKSGTGSSVTEAFF
TRBV6-5	TRBJ1-1	CASSSVNTEAFF
TRBV27	TRBJ2-4	CASSGLAGKNIQYF